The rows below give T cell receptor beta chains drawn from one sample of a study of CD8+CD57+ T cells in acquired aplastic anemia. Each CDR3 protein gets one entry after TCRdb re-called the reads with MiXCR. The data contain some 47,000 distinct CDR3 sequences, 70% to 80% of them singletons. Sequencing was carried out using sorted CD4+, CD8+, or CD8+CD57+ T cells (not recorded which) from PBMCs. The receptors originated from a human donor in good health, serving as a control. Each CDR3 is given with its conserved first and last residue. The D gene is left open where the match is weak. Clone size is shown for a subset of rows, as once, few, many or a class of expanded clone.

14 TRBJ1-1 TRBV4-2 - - TGTGCCAGCAGCCTAGACAGAAAGAACACTGAAGCTTTCTTT CASSLDRKNTEAFF
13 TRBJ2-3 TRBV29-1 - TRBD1 TGCAGCCAAGATCCGGACAGGGCAGATACGCAGTATTTT CSQDPDRADTQYF
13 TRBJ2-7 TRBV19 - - TGTGCCAGTAGTATAGTCTTCGATGGCGAGCAGTACTTC CASSIVFDGEQYF
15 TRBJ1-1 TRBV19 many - TGTGCCAGTAGTATTCCGGGACGGATGAACACTGAAGCTTTCTTT CASSIPGRMNTEAFF
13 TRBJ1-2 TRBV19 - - TGTGCCAGTAGTATGTCAGCTAACTATGGCTACACCTTC CASSMSANYGYTF
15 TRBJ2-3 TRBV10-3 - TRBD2 TGTGCCATCAGTGAGACTAGCGGGCGCTCAGATACGCAGTATTTT CAISETSGRSDTQYF
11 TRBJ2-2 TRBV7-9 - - TGTGCCAGCAGCTTGCCCGGGGAGCTGTTTTTT CASSLPGELFF
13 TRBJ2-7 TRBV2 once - TGTGCCAGCAGCTTAAACAGGGAAGGCGAGCAGTACTTC CASSLNREGEQYF
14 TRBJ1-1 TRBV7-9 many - TGTGCCAGCAGCGCCGAACAGGAGAACACTGAAGCTTTCTTT CASSAEQENTEAFF
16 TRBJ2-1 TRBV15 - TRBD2 TGTGCCACCAGCAGAGATTGGCGGGGGGGCCCCAATGAGCAGTTCTTC CATSRDWRGGPNEQFF
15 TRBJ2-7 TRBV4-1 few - TGCGCCAGCAGCCCCAGCCCACACGGAGACTACGAGCAGTACTTC CASSPSPHGDYEQYF
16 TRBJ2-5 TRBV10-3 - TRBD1 TGTGCCATCAGTGAGTTTGGGGAACAGGGGAAAGAGACCCAGTACTTC CAISEFGEQGKETQYF
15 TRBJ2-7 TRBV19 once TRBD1 TGTGCCAGTAGTATAGCCCACAGGGGGCTAAACGAGCAGTACTTC CASSIAHRGLNEQYF
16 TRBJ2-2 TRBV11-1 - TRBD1 TGTGCCAGCAGCTCCCCGGGACAGGGTTTGCCCGGGGAGCTGTTTTTT CASSSPGQGLPGELFF
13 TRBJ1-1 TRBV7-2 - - TGTGCCAGCAGCTCGATGGAGAACACTGAAGCTTTCTTT CASSSMENTEAFF
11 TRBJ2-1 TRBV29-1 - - TGCGGAGCGGGCCAGGTCGGTGAGCAGTTCTTC CGAGQVGEQFF